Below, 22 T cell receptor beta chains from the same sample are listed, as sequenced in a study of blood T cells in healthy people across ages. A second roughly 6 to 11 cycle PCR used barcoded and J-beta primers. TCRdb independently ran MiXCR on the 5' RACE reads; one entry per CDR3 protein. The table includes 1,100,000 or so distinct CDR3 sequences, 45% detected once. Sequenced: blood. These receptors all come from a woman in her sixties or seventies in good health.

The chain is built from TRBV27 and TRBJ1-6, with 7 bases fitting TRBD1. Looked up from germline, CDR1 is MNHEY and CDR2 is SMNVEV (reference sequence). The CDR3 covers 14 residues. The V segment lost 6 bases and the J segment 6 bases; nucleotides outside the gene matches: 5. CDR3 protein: CASRPGQLNSPLHF. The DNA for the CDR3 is TGTGCCAGCAGACCGGGACAGCTTAATTCACCCCTCCACTTT.

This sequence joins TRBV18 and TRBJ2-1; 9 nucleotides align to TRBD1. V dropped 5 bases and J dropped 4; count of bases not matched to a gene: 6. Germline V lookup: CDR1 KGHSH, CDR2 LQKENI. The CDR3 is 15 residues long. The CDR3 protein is CASSSGQGDYNEQFF. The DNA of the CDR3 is TGTGCCAGCTCATCGGGACAGGGAGATTACAATGAGCAGTTCTTC.

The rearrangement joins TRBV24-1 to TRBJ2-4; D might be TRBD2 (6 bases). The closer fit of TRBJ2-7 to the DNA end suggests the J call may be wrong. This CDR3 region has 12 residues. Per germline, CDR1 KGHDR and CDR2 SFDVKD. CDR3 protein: CATSGRRDEQYF. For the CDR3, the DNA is TGTGCCACCAGTGGGAGGAGGGACGAGCAGTACTTC.

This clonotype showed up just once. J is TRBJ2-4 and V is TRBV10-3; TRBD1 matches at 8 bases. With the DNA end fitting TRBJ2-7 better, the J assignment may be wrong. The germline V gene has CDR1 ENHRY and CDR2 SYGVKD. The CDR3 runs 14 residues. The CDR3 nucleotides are TGTGCCATCAGTGATCAGGGGGCGATGAACGAGCAGTACTTC. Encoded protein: CAISDQGAMNEQYF.

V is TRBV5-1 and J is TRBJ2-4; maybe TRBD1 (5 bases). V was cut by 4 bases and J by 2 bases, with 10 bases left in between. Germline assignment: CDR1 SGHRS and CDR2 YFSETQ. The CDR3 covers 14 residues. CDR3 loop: CASSLDISKNIQYF. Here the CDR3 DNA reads TGCGCCAGCAGCCTGGACATCTCCAAAAACATTCAGTACTTC.

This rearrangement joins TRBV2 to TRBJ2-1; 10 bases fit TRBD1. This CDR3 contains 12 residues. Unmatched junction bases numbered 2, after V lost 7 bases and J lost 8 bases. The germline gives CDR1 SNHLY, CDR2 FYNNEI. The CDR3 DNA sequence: TGTGCCAGCACCGGGACAGGGGATGAGCAGTTCTTC. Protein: CASTGTGDEQFF.

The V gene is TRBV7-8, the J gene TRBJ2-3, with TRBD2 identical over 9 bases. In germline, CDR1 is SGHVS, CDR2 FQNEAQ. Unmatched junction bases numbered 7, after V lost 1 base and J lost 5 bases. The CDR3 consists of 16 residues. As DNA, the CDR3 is TGTGCCAGCAGCTTAGGCGGGAGGGCCTATAAAGATACGCAGTATTTT. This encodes CASSLGGRAYKDTQYF.

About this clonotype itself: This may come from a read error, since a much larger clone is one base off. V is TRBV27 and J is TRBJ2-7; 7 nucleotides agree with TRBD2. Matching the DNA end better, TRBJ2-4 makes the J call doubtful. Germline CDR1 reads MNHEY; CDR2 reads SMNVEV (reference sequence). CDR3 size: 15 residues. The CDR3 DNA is TGTGCCAGCAGTGCCCTAGTGGGAGGGGTGAACATTCAGTACTTC. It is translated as CASSALVGGVNIQYF.

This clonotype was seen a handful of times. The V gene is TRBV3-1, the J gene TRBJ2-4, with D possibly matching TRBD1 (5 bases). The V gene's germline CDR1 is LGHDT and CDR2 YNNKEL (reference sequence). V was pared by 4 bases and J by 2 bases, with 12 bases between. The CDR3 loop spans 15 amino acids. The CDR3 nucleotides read TGTGCCAGCAGCCTTTCCCGGACAACCAAAAACATTCAGTACTTC. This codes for CASSLSRTTKNIQYF.

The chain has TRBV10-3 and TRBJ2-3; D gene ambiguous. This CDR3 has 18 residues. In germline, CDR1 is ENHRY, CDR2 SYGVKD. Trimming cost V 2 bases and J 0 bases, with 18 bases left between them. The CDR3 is CAISELHLGPTSTDTQYF. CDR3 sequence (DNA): TGTGCCATCAGTGAGCTCCACCTCGGACCTACTAGCACAGATACGCAGTATTTT.

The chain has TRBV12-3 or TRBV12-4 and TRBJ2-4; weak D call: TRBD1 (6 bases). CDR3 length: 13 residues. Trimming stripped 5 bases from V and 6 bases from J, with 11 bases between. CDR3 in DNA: TGTGCCAGCAGTCACAGGGTCTCAAACATTCAGTACTTC. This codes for CASSHRVSNIQYF.

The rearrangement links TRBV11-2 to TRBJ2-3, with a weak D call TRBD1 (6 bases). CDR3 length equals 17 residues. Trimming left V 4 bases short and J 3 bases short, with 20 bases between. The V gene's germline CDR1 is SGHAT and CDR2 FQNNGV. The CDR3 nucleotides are TGTGCCAGCAGCTCAAAGGTGGCAGGGGCATTGACAGATACGCAGTATTTT. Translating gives CASSSKVAGALTDTQYF.

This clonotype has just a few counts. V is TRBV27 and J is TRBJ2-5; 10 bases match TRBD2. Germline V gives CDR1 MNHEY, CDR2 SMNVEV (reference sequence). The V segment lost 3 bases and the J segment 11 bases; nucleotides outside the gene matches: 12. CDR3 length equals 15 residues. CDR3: CASSFRLAGVREQYF. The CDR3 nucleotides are TGTGCCAGCAGTTTTAGGCTAGCGGGAGTTAGAGAGCAGTACTTC.

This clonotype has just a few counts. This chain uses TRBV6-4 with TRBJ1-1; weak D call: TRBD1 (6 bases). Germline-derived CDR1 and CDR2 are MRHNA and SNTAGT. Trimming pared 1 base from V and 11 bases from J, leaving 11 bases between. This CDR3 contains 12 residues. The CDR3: CASSDLQGRAFF. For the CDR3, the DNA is TGTGCCAGCAGTGACTTACAGGGTCGGGCTTTCTTT.

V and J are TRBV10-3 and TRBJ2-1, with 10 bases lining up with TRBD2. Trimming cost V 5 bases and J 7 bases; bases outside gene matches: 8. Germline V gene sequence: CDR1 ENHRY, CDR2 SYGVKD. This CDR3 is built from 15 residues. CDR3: CAISSLAGAQNEQFF. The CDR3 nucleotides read TGTGCCATCAGTAGTCTAGCGGGAGCCCAGAATGAGCAGTTCTTC.

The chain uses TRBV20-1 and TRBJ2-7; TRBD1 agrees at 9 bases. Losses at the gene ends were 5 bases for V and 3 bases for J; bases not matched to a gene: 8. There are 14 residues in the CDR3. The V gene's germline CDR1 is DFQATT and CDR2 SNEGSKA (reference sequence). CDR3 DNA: TGCAGTGCTGAAGAGGGACAGGGAATCTACGAGCAGTACTTC. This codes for CSAEEGQGIYEQYF.

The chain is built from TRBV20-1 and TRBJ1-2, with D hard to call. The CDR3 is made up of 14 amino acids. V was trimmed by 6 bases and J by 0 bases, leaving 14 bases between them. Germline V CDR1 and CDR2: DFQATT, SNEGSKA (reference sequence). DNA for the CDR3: TGCAGTGCCGAGGCAGGTCTTGCTAACTATGGCTACACCTTC. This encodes CSAEAGLANYGYTF.

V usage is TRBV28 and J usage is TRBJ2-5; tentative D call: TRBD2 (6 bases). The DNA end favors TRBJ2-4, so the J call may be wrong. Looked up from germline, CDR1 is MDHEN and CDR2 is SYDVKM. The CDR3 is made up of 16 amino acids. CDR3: CASSFISGEDKNIQYF. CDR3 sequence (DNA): TGTGCCAGCAGTTTTATATCGGGGGAGGACAAAAACATTCAGTACTTC.

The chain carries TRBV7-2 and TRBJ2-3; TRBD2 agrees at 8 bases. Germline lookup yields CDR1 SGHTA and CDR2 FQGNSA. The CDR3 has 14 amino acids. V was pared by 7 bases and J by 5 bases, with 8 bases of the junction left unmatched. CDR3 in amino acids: CASIMSGRIDTQYF. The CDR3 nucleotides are TGTGCCAGCATTATGAGCGGGAGAATAGATACGCAGTATTTT.

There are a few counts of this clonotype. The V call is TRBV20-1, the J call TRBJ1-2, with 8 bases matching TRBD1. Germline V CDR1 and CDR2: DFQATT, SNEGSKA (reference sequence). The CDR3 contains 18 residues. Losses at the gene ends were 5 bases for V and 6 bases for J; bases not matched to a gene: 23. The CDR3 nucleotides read TGCAGTGCTCCCCCACGACACGACAGGGGAGCCCCAAGTGATGGCTACACCTTC. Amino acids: CSAPPRHDRGAPSDGYTF.

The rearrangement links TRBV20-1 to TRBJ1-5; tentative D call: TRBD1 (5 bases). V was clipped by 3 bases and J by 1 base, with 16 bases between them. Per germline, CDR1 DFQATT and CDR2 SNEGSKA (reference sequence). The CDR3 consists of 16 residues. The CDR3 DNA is TGCAGTGCTAGTCAGGCGGGGCTAGGGAGCAATCAGCCCCAGCATTTT. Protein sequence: CSASQAGLGSNQPQHF.

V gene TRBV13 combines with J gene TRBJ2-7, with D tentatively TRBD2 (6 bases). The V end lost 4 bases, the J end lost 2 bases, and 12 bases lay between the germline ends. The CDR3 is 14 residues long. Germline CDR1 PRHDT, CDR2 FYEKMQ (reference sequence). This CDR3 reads CASSSRLVAYEQYF. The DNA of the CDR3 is TGTGCCAGCAGCTCCCGACTAGTAGCCTACGAGCAGTACTTC.